Each of the 9 T cell receptor beta chains below was sequenced from the same sample in a study of early T cells in non-severe SARS-CoV-2 infection (dated by TCRdb to about 2021). Libraries were prepared through 5' RACE. The run used a NextSeq 500. Clones were called with MiXCR by TCRdb after fastp trimmed the public reads at Q25, and only in-frame beta chains were retained. All rows with the same CDR3 protein become a single entry with the most common DNA and genes. The sample table lists fewer than 30,000 distinct CDR3 sequences, roughly 5.4% of them with a count of one. The ten largest clonotypes hold about 0.85% of the sample. Sequencing was performed on whole blood. The receptors were sampled from an adult who was a healthcare worker with PCR-confirmed SARS-CoV-2 infection or an uninfected control (not recorded which).

This clonotype appeared many times. This chain connects TRBV5-1 to TRBJ1-1; D may be TRBD1 (6 bases). This CDR3 spans 13 amino acids. Germline V lookup: CDR1 SGHRS, CDR2 YFSETQ. Trimming cost V 4 bases and J 7 bases, with 14 bases left between them. The CDR3 is CASSPPWGHEAFF. CDR3 nucleotide sequence: TGCGCCAGCAGCCCACCTTGGGGGCATGAAGCTTTCTTT.

This clonotype is classed as medium-sized. J is TRBJ1-5 and V is TRBV19; D not certain. The germline V gene encodes CDR1 LNHDA and CDR2 SQIVND (reference sequence). The V gene lost 3 bases and the J gene lost 4 bases, with 7 bases spanning the gap. The CDR3 sequence is 13 residues long. The DNA for the CDR3 is TGTGCCAGTAGTATTTCCGAGAATCAGCCCCAGCATTTT. It specifies CASSISENQPQHF.

V and J are TRBV13 and TRBJ1-1; 7 nucleotides agree with TRBD1. V shed 2 bases and J 5 bases; nucleotides not matched to a gene: 5. The CDR3 is 14 residues long. Germline lookup yields CDR1 PRHDT and CDR2 FYEKMQ (reference sequence). The CDR3 protein is CASSLYRGTTEAFF. Here the CDR3 DNA reads TGTGCCAGCAGCTTATACAGGGGAACGACTGAAGCTTTCTTT.

Ten or more counts support this clonotype. The V and J genes are TRBV6-4 and TRBJ1-2; D is unresolved. V lost 0 bases, J lost 0 bases, and 8 bases lay in between. This CDR3 spans 15 amino acids. In germline, CDR1 is MRHNA, CDR2 SNTAGT. The chain's CDR3 is CASSDSNPPNYGYTF. In DNA, the CDR3 is TGTGCCAGCAGTGACTCGAATCCACCTAACTATGGCTACACCTTC.

This sequence joins TRBV20-1 and TRBJ1-2; D is ambiguous. V lost 0 bases to trimming and J lost 8 bases, with 22 bases between them. This CDR3 is built from 16 residues. CDR1 and CDR2 (germline): DFQATT, SNEGSKA (reference sequence). The CDR3, as DNA: TGCAGTGCTAGAGATCTGTCCAAGGGCACACTTCCGGGCTACACCTTC. It encodes CSARDLSKGTLPGYTF.

This clonotype was seen more than once but under ten times. The chain is built from TRBV6-5 and TRBJ2-7; D may be TRBD1 or TRBD2 (5 bases each). This CDR3 spans 15 amino acids. Per germline, CDR1 MNHEY and CDR2 SVGAGI. Between the trimmed V and J ends, which lost 5 bases and 6 bases, there was a span of 20 bases. The CDR3 DNA reads TGTGCCAGCAGTAACCGGGACCCCAGGAGCATCGAGCAGTACTTC. This codes for CASSNRDPRSIEQYF.

This clonotype appeared a few times. The chain employs TRBV7-9 and TRBJ1-4; D possibly corresponds to TRBD1 (5 bases). This CDR3 contains 15 residues. The ends were cut back, 4 bases at V and 7 bases at J, with 16 bases in the middle. Germline CDR1 reads SEHNR; CDR2 reads FQNEAQ (reference sequence). The CDR3 DNA reads TGTGCCAGCAGCTCGGACACACCTACGAGTGAAAAACTGTTTTTT. Encoded protein: CASSSDTPTSEKLFF. Complete variable domain (other parts from reference TRBV7-9 and TRBJ1-4): DTGVSQNPRHKITKRGQNVTFRCDPISEHNRLYWYRQTLGQGPEFLTYFQNEAQLEKSRLLSDRFSAERPKGSFSTLEIQRTEQGDSAMYLCASSSDTPTSEKLFFGSGTQLSVL.

In this sample, this clonotype turned up many times. The rearrangement links TRBV11-3 to TRBJ2-2; perhaps D is TRBD1 or TRBD2 (5 bases each). The length of the CDR3 is 16 residues. Trimming took off 5 bases at V and 1 base at J, with 14 bases between the two ends. Germline lookup yields CDR1 SGHNT and CDR2 YENEEA. Written as DNA, the CDR3 is TGTGCCAGCAGCGGACCGGGACGGATGAACACCGGGGAGCTGTTTTTT. Translating gives CASSGPGRMNTGELFF.

This rearrangement joins TRBV2 to TRBJ2-1; 8 nucleotides agree with TRBD1. Germline V gives CDR1 SNHLY, CDR2 FYNNEI. The CDR3 spans 20 residues. Germline trimming cut 5 bases from V and 1 base from J; bases unmatched to any gene: 19. The CDR3 is CASSTDPYAGTGGSYNEQFF. The DNA of the CDR3 is TGTGCCAGCAGTACAGATCCTTACGCCGGGACAGGTGGTTCCTACAATGAGCAGTTCTTC.